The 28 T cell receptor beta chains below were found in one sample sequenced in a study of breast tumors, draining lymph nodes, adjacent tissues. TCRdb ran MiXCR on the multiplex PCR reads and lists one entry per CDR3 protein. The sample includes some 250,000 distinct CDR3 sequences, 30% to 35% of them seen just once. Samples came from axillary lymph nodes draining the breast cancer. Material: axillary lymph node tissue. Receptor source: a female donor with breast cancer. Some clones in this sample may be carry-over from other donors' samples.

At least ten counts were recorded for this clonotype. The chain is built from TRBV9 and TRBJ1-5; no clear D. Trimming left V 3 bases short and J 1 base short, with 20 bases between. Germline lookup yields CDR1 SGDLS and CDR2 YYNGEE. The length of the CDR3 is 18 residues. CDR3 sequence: CASSAEEREGESNQPQHF. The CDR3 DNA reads TGTGCCAGCAGCGCGGAGGAAAGGGAGGGCGAGAGCAATCAGCCCCAGCATTTT.

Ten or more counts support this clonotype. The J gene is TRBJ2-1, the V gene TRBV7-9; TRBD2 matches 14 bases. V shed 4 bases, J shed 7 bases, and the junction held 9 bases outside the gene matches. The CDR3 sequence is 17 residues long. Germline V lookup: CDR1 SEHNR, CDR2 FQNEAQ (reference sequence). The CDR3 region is CASSSGLAGVGSNEQFF. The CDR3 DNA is TGTGCCAGCAGCTCGGGACTAGCGGGAGTAGGGAGTAATGAGCAGTTCTTC.

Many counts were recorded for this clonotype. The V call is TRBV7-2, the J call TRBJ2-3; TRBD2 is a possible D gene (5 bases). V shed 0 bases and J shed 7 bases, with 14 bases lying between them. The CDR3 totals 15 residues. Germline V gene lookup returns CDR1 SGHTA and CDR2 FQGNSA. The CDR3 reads CASSLASTSGYTQYF. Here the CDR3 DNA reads TGTGCCAGCAGCTTAGCATCTACAAGCGGCTATACGCAGTATTTT.

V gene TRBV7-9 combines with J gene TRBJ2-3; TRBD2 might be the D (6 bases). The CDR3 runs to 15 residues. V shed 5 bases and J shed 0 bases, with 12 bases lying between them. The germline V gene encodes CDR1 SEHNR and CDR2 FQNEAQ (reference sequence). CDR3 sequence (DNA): TGTGCCAGCAGCGGAGATGGGACTAGCACAGATACGCAGTATTTT. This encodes CASSGDGTSTDTQYF.

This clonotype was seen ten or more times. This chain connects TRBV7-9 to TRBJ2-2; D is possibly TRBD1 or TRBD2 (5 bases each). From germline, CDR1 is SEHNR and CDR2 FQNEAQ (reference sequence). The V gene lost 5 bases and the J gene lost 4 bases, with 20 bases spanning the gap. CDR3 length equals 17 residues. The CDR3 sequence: CASSPPFGDRGTGELFF. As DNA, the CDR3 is TGTGCCAGCAGCCCCCCCTTCGGGGACCGAGGCACCGGGGAGCTGTTTTTT.

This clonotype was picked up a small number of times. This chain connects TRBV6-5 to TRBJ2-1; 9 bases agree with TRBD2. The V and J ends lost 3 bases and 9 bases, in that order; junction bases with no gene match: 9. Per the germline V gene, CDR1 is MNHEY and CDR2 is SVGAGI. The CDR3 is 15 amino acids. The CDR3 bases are TGTGCCAGCAGTTATTCGGTAGCGGGAGCCCTTGAGCAGTTCTTC. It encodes CASSYSVAGALEQFF.

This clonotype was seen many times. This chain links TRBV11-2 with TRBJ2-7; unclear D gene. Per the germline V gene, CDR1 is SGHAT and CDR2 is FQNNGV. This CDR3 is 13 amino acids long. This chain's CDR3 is CPWPLGRPYEQYF. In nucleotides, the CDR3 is TGTCCCTGGCCCCTCGGACGGCCCTACGAGCAGTACTTC.

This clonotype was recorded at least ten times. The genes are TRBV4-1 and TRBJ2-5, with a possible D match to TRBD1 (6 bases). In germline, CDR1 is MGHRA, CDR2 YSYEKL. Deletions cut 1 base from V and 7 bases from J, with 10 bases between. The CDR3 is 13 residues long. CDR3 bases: TGCGCCAGCAGCCAAGTCCTAGGGGGGACCCAGTACTTC. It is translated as CASSQVLGGTQYF.

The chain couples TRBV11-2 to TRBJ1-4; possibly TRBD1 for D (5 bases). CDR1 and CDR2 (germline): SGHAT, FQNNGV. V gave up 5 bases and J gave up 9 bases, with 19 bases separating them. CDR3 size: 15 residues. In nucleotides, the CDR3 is TGTGCCAGCAGCCCCACGTTGGGGGGGACGAAAAAACTGTTTTTT. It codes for CASSPTLGGTKKLFF.

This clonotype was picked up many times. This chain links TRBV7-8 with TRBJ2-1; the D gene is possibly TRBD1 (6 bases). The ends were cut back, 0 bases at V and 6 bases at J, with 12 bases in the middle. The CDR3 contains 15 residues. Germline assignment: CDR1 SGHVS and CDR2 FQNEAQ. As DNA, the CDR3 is TGTGCCAGCAGCTTAGCGCAGGTAGGGGGCAATGAGCAGTTCTTC. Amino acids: CASSLAQVGGNEQFF.

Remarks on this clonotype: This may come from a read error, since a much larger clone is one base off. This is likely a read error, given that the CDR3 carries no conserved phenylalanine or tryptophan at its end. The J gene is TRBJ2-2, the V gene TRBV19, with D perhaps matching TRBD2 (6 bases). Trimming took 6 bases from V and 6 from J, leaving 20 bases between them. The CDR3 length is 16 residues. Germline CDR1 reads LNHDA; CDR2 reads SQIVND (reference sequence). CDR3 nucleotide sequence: TGTGCCAGTAGCCAGGGCGGACTATTTCTTGCCGGGGAGCTGTTTTCT. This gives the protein CASSQGGLFLAGELFS.

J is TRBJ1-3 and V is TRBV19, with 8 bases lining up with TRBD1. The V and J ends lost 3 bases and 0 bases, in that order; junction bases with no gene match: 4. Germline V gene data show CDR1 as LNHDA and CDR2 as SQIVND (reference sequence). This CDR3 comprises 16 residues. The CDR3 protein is CASSMDRAISGNTIYF. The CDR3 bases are TGTGCCAGTAGTATGGACAGGGCGATCTCTGGAAACACCATATATTTT.

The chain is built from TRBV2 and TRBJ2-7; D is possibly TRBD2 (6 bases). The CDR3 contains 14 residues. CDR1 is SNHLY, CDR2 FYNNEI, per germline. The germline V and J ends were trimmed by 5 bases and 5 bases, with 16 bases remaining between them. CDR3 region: CASSLQRVGNEQYF. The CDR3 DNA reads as TGTGCCAGCAGTTTACAGCGGGTGGGTAACGAGCAGTACTTC.

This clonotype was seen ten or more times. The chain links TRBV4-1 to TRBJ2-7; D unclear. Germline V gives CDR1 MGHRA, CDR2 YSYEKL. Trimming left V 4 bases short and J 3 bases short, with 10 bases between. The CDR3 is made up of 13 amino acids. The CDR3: CASSRGLRYEQYF. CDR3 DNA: TGCGCCAGCAGCCGAGGATTACGCTACGAGCAGTACTTC.

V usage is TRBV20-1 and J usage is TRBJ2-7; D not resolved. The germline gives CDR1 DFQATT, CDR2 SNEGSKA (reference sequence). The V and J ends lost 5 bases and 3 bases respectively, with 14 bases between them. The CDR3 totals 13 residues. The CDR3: CSAFTEQGYEQYF. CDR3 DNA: TGCAGTGCTTTTACAGAGCAAGGCTACGAGCAGTACTTC.

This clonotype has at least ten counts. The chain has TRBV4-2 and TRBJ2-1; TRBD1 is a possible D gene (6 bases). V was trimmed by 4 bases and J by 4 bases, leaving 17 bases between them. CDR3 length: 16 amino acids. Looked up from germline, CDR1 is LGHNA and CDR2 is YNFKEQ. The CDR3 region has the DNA TGTGCCAGCAGCCCCGGGCTAACAGGGAGTTACAATGAGCAGTTCTTC. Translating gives CASSPGLTGSYNEQFF.

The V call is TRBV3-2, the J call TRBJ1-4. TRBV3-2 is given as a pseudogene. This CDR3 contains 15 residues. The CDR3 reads CASSQGAPIGEKLFF. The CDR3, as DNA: TGTGCCAGCAGCCAAGGGGCCCCGATCGGCGAAAAACTGTTTTTT.

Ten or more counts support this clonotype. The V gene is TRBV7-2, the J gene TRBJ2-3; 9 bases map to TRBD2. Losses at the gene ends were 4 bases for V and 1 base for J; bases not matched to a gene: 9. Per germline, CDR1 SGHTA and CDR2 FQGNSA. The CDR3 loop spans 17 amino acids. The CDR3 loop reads CASSSTPAGGRTDTQYF. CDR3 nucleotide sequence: TGTGCCAGCAGCTCAACTCCGGCGGGGGGGCGCACAGATACGCAGTATTTT.

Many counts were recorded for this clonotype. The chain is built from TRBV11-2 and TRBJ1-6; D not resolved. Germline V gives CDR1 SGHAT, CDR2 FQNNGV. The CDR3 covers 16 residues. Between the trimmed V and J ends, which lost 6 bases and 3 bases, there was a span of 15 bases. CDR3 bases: TGTGCCAGCAGTCCCCCGGTCGGTCTCTATAATTCACCCCTCCACTTT. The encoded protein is CASSPPVGLYNSPLHF. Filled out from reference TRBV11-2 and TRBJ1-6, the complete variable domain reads EAGVAQSPRYKIIEKRQSVAFWCNPISGHATLYWYQQILGQGPKLLIQFQNNGVVDDSQLPKDRFSAERLKGVDSTLKIQPAKLEDSAVYLCASSPPVGLYNSPLHFGNGTRLTVT.

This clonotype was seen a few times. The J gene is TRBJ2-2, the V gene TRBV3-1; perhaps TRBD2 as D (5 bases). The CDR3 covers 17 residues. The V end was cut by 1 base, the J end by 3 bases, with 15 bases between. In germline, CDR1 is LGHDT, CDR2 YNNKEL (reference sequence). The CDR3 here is CASSQGRGHGYTGELFF. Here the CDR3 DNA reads TGTGCCAGCAGCCAAGGCCGGGGTCATGGGTACACCGGGGAGCTGTTTTTT.

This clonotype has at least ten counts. The DNA for the CDR3 is TGTGCCAGTGGGGGGGGCCTGCGAGAGACCCAGTACTTC. As protein: CASGGGLRETQYF. The V call is TRBV19, the J call TRBJ2-5; D may be TRBD2 (7 bases). Germline V gene sequence: CDR1 LNHDA, CDR2 SQIVND (reference sequence). The CDR3 has 13 residues. V lost 8 bases and J 4 bases, leaving 14 bases between the germline ends.

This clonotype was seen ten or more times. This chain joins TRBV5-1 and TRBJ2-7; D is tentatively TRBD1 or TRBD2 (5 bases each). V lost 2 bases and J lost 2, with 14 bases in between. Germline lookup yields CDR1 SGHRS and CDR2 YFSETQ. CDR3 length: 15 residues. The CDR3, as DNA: TGCGCCAGCAGCTTACGCTCCGGGACCCCCTACGAGCAGTACTTC. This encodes CASSLRSGTPYEQYF.

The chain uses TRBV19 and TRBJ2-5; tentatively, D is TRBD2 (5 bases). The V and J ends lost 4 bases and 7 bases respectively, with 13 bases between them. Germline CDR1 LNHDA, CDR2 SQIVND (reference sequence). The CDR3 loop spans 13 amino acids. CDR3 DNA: TGTGCCAGTAGTAGTTCCCCCGAGGGGACCCAGTACTTC. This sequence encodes CASSSSPEGTQYF.

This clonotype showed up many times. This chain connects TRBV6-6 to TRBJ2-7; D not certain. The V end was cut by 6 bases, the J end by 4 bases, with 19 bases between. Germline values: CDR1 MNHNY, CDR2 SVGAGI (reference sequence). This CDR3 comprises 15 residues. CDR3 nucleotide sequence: TGTGCCAGCAGACCAATCCAGGCCAAAAAGTACGAGCAGTACTTC. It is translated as CASRPIQAKKYEQYF.

The CDR3 DNA is TGTGCCAGCAGCTTAGGGGACCGAACGAACGAGCAGTACGTC. Its protein product is CASSLGDRTNEQYV. V and J are TRBV7-2 and TRBJ2-7; D tentatively reads TRBD1 or TRBD2 (5 bases each). Germline values: CDR1 SGHTA, CDR2 FQGNSA. V shed 1 base and J shed 5 bases, with 12 bases lying between them. This CDR3 contains 14 residues.

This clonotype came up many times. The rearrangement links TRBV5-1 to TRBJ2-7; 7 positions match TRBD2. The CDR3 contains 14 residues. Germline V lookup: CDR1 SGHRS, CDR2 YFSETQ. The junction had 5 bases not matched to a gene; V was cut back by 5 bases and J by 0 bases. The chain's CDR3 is CASSSLASSYEQYF. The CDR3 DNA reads TGCGCCAGCAGTTCACTAGCGTCCTCCTACGAGCAGTACTTC.

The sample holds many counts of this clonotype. The CDR3 DNA reads TGCAGTGCTAGAGATATACTAGCGGGAGGTACAGATACGCAGTATTTT. Protein: CSARDILAGGTDTQYF. This chain uses TRBV20-1 with TRBJ2-3; 12 bases match TRBD2. Trimming cost V 0 bases and J 3 bases; bases outside gene matches: 4. The CDR3 consists of 16 residues. Germline V CDR1 and CDR2: DFQATT, SNEGSKA (reference sequence).

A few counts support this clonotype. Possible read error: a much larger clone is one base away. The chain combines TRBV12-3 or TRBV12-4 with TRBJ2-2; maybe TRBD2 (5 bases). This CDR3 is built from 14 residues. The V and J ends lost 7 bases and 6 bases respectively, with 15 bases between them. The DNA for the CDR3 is TGTGCCAGCACCGACCGGGGTATCCCCGGGGAGCTGTTTTTT. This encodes CASTDRGIPGELFF.